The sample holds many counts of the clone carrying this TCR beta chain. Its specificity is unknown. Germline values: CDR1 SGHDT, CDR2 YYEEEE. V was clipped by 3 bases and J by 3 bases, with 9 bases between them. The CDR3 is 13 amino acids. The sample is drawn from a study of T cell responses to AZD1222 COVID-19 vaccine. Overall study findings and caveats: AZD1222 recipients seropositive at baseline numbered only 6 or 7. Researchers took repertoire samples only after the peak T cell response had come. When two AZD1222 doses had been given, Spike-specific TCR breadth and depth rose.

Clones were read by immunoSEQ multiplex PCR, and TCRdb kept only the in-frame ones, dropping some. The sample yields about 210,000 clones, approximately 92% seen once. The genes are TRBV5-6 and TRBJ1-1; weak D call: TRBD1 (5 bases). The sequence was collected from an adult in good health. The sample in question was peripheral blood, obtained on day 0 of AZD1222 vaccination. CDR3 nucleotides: TGTGCCAGCAGCTGGACGGGGGACACTGAAGCTTTCTTT. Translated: CASSWTGDTEAFF. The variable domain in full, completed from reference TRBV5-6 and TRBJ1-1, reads DAGVTQSPTHLIKTRGQQVTLRCSPKSGHDTVSWYQQALGQGPQFIFQYYEEEERQRGNFPDRFSGHQFPNYSSELNVNALLLGDSALYLCASSWTGDTEAFFGQGTRLTVV.